Shown below are 25 T cell receptor beta chains from a single sample sequenced in a study of T cells after posttransplantation cyclophosphamide. Using immunoSEQ multiplex PCR, the repertoire was profiled, and TCRdb retains in-frame clones only, with some absent. The table lists fewer than 20,000 clones, over 70% of them singletons. A marrow graft followed busulfan-fludarabine conditioning, with cyclophosphamide on days +3 and +4. Source: PBMCs, taken after an allogeneic stem cell transplant with post-transplant cyclophosphamide. These receptors originate from a young adult male patient who received an allogeneic stem cell transplant from a related donor, was CMV-positive, and had acute GVHD only. Some of these T cells may belong to the graft donor.

This clone came up once. CDR3 sequence: CASSYSSPGREYGYTF. CDR3 nucleotides: TGTGCCAGCAGTTATTCTTCCCCCGGCAGGGAATATGGCTACACCTTC. The J gene is TRBJ1-2, the V gene TRBV6-6; the D gene is possibly TRBD1 (5 bases). The CDR3 has 16 amino acids. Trimming left V 3 bases short and J 5 bases short, with 19 bases between. The germline V gene encodes CDR1 MNHNY and CDR2 SVGAGI (reference sequence).

This rearrangement joins TRBV11-3 to TRBJ2-3, with D possibly TRBD2 on 5 matching bases. Germline CDR1 SGHNT, CDR2 YENEEA. V lost 5 bases and J lost 6, with 18 bases in between. The CDR3 covers 15 residues. CDR3 amino acids: CASSKRAGSSDTQYF. The CDR3 region has the DNA TGTGCCAGCAGCAAGAGGGCTGGGTCTAGTGATACGCAGTATTTT.

This chain joins TRBV4-2 and TRBJ2-7; D unresolved. The CDR3 runs 14 residues. Germline values: CDR1 LGHNA, CDR2 YNFKEQ. V was clipped by 0 bases and J by 6 bases, with 12 bases between them. CDR3 DNA: TGTGCCAGCAGCCAAGAGGCTCGGGTCACCGAGCAGTACTTC. It yields the protein CASSQEARVTEQYF.

This clone turned up a few times. The rearrangement joins TRBV9 to TRBJ2-2; 11 positions agree with TRBD2. V was pared by 3 bases and J by 1 base, with 8 bases of the junction left unmatched. The CDR3 consists of 18 residues. Germline V gives CDR1 SGDLS, CDR2 YYNGEE. The CDR3, as DNA: TGTGCCAGCAGCGGGAGGCTAGCGGGGGGCTGGAACACCGGGGAGCTGTTTTTT. Amino acids: CASSGRLAGGWNTGELFF.

The chain has TRBV5-1 and TRBJ2-3; 8 nucleotides agree with TRBD2. The ends lost 4 bases at V and 6 bases at J; junction bases unmatched: 7. The CDR3 sequence is 14 residues long. The germline gives CDR1 SGHRS, CDR2 YFSETQ. The CDR3 region is CASSLAGGRDTQYF. DNA of the CDR3: TGCGCCAGCAGCCTGGCGGGGGGAAGGGATACGCAGTATTTT.

The chain joins TRBV10-3 to TRBJ2-7; no firm D call. The CDR3 extends over 14 amino acids. The germline V gene has CDR1 ENHRY and CDR2 SYGVKD. Deletions cut 0 bases from V and 1 base from J, with 7 bases between. The CDR3 DNA sequence: TGTGCCATCAGTGAGTCGTCCCGGTCCTACGAGCAGTACTTC. Protein sequence: CAISESSRSYEQYF.

The CDR3 reads CASNLGHSNTEAFF. The CDR3 DNA reads TGTGCCAGTAACCTGGGCCACTCGAACACTGAAGCTTTCTTT. This chain links TRBV19 with TRBJ1-1; D uncertain. The CDR3 sequence is 14 residues long. From germline, CDR1 is LNHDA and CDR2 SQIVND (reference sequence). V dropped 7 bases and J dropped 1 base, with 13 bases sitting between them.

This chain links TRBV5-4 with TRBJ2-3, with D possibly being TRBD2 (6 bases). V was clipped by 4 bases and J by 6 bases, with 12 bases between them. The CDR3 totals 13 residues. The germline CDR1 and CDR2 sequences are SGHNT and YYREEE (reference sequence). CDR3 in amino acids: CASSTGGTDTQYF. The CDR3 coding sequence is TGTGCCAGCAGCACCGGGGGAACTGATACGCAGTATTTT. Supplemented by reference TRBV5-4 and TRBJ2-3, the full variable domain reads ETGVTQSPTHLIKTRGQQVTLRCSSQSGHNTVSWYQQALGQGPQFIFQYYREEENGRGNFPPRFSGLQFPNYSSELNVNALELDDSALYLCASSTGGTDTQYFGPGTRLTVL.

The V and J genes are TRBV2 and TRBJ1-1, with D tentatively TRBD1 (6 bases). Trimming stripped 6 bases from V and 1 base from J, with 12 bases between. CDR3 length: 14 amino acids. CDR1 is SNHLY, CDR2 FYNNEI, per germline. The CDR3 region is CASSFTGTNTEAFF. For the CDR3, the DNA is TGTGCCAGCAGCTTCACAGGGACGAACACTGAAGCTTTCTTT.

This clone was recorded a few times. The genes are TRBV14 and TRBJ1-6, with a tentative D call TRBD1 (5 bases). The germline CDR1 and CDR2 sequences are SGHDN and FVKESK. This CDR3 spans 15 amino acids. Trimming cost V 4 bases and J 2 bases, with 9 bases left between them. DNA for the CDR3: TGTGCCAGCAGCCCGTCGGGGGCCTATAATTCACCCCTCCACTTT. Translation gives CASSPSGAYNSPLHF.

This rearrangement joins TRBV7-6 to TRBJ2-7; 11 nucleotides line up with TRBD1. V trimming: 2 bases; J trimming: 4 bases; junction bases outside the gene matches: 7. CDR1 SGHVS and CDR2 FNYEAQ come from the germline V gene. This CDR3 region has 16 residues. The CDR3, as DNA: TGTGCCAGCAGCTTAAGCCGGGACAGGGGGGGTTACGAGCAGTACTTC. The encoded protein is CASSLSRDRGGYEQYF.

The genes are TRBV28 and TRBJ1-5; D is possibly TRBD1 (6 bases). Trimming cost V 5 bases and J 7 bases, with 15 bases left between them. The CDR3 is 14 residues long. The germline CDR1 and CDR2 sequences are MDHEN and SYDVKM. As DNA, the CDR3 is TGTGCCAGCAGTATAGACAGGCGGCGCCAGCCCCAGCATTTT. Residues: CASSIDRRRQPQHF.

The chain has TRBV5-1 and TRBJ2-2; weak D call: TRBD1 (6 bases). The CDR3 length is 17 residues. V dropped 2 bases and J dropped 3 bases, with 17 bases sitting between them. Germline CDR1 SGHRS, CDR2 YFSETQ. The CDR3 DNA reads TGCGCCAGCAGCTTCGTCACAGGGTATGGGGACACCGGGGAGCTGTTTTTT. Its translation: CASSFVTGYGDTGELFF.

This chain uses TRBV5-6 with TRBJ1-5; D is uncertain. CDR1 is SGHDT and CDR2 is YYEEEE in the germline V gene. This CDR3 has 14 amino acids. V lost 0 bases and J 4 bases, leaving 8 bases between the germline ends. The CDR3 sequence: CASSLGQVNQPQHF. CDR3 bases: TGTGCCAGCAGCTTGGGGCAAGTAAATCAGCCCCAGCATTTT. Looking up the rest from reference TRBV5-6 and TRBJ1-5 gives the full variable domain: DAGVTQSPTHLIKTRGQQVTLRCSPKSGHDTVSWYQQALGQGPQFIFQYYEEEERQRGNFPDRFSGHQFPNYSSELNVNALLLGDSALYLCASSLGQVNQPQHFGDGTRLSIL.

The chain links TRBV19 to TRBJ1-6; D is ambiguous. The germline V gene has CDR1 LNHDA and CDR2 SQIVND (reference sequence). The germline V and J ends were trimmed by 6 bases and 4 bases, with 10 bases remaining between them. The CDR3 loop spans 14 amino acids. CDR3 residues: CASSAGEYNSPLHF. The CDR3 nucleotides are TGTGCCAGTAGCGCAGGCGAGTATAATTCACCCCTCCACTTT.

This clone occurred once. This chain links TRBV6-1 with TRBJ2-3; D might be TRBD2 (7 bases). The germline CDR1 and CDR2 sequences are MNHNS and SASEGT. CDR3 length equals 13 residues. V was pared by 6 bases and J by 3 bases, with 10 bases between. CDR3 sequence: CASRGGRTDTQYF. As DNA, the CDR3 is TGTGCCAGCAGGGGGGGGCGAACAGATACGCAGTATTTT.

V is TRBV19 and J is TRBJ2-7; 8 nucleotides align to TRBD1. V lost 3 bases to trimming and J lost 2 bases; unmatched junction nucleotides: 3. CDR1 is LNHDA and CDR2 is SQIVND in the germline V gene (reference sequence). The CDR3 spans 14 residues. In DNA, the CDR3 is TGTGCCAGTAGTATGGAACAGGGGGCCTACGAGCAGTACTTC. This encodes CASSMEQGAYEQYF.

This clone appeared a few times. The chain carries TRBV6-1 and TRBJ1-1; 9 positions agree with TRBD1. The CDR3 extends over 13 amino acids. V trimming: 9 bases; J trimming: 6 bases; junction bases outside the gene matches: 8. Germline V lookup: CDR1 MNHNS, CDR2 SASEGT. CDR3 nucleotides: TGTGCCAGTGGACAGGGGTGGGTGGCTGAAGCTTTCTTT. Translating gives CASGQGWVAEAFF.

This clone appeared a few times. The genes are TRBV4-3 and TRBJ1-2; D remains unclear. The CDR3 runs 19 residues. The ends were cut back, 0 bases at V and 1 base at J, with 21 bases in the middle. Germline V gives CDR1 LGHNA, CDR2 YSLEER. The CDR3 DNA is TGCGCCAGCAGCCAAGATCGCGGCAGGAGGTCCCACAATAACTATGGCTACACCTTC. Its translation is CASSQDRGRRSHNNYGYTF.

The chain recombines TRBV5-1 with TRBJ2-1, with 8 bases matching TRBD1. J was trimmed by 7 bases and V by 5 bases; bases with no gene match: 11. Germline CDR1 reads SGHRS; CDR2 reads YFSETQ. The CDR3 covers 15 residues. CDR3 sequence (DNA): TGCGCCAGCAGTTTACCCGACAGGGGCGAGAATGAGCAGTTCTTC. It codes for CASSLPDRGENEQFF.

This clone appeared once. The CDR3 region is CASRDRDRVSYGYTF. CDR3 DNA: TGTGCCAGCAGGGACCGGGACAGGGTTTCCTATGGCTACACCTTC. This chain connects TRBV5-4 to TRBJ1-2, with 9 bases matching TRBD1. The CDR3 covers 15 residues. Germline V gene lookup returns CDR1 SGHNT and CDR2 YYREEE (reference sequence). V lost 5 bases to trimming and J lost 4 bases; unmatched junction nucleotides: 9.

The chain is built from TRBV15 and TRBJ2-7, with 9 bases matching TRBD2. CDR1 LNHNV and CDR2 YYDKDF come from the germline V gene (reference sequence). The CDR3 runs 16 residues. V trimming: 0 bases; J trimming: 4 bases; junction bases outside the gene matches: 7. CDR3 in DNA: TGTGCCACCAGCAGAGATGCTAGCGGGGCGGGATACGAGCAGTACTTC. It encodes CATSRDASGAGYEQYF.

The chain joins TRBV27 to TRBJ1-5; possible D gene TRBD1, 5 bases. This CDR3 has 16 amino acids. The germline CDR1 and CDR2 sequences are MNHEY and SMNVEV (reference sequence). V lost 3 bases and J lost 0, with 12 bases in between. The CDR3 here is CASSLRGDYSNQPQHF. CDR3 sequence (DNA): TGTGCCAGCAGTTTGCGGGGGGACTATAGCAATCAGCCCCAGCATTTT.

The V gene is TRBV19, the J gene TRBJ1-1; D unclear. Trimming removed 5 bases from V and 4 bases from J, with 11 bases in between. Germline values: CDR1 LNHDA, CDR2 SQIVND (reference sequence). The CDR3 loop spans 13 amino acids. The CDR3 loop is CASSGTAGTEAFF. The CDR3 region has the DNA TGTGCCAGTAGTGGCACGGCGGGCACTGAAGCTTTCTTT.

In nucleotides, the CDR3 is TGTGCCAGCAGTAGGCGGACAGGGAACACCGGGGAGCTGTTTTTT. Translation gives CASSRRTGNTGELFF. The chain uses TRBV2 and TRBJ2-2, with 7 bases that match TRBD1. The CDR3 extends over 15 amino acids. CDR1 and CDR2 (germline): SNHLY, FYNNEI. V shed 5 bases and J 1 base; nucleotides not matched to a gene: 4.